This T cell receptor (beta chain) was captured by sequencing in a study of cytomegalovirus exposure and HLA in healthy donors. At the level of the study: Among around 200 million T cells, an earlier analysis found 120 million or so unique TCR beta sequences. Study-level results: In an earlier analysis, productive rearrangement rates for most beta V segments clustered near 87% or 30%. Later genetic work tied a missense DCLRE1C variant to beta-chain V and J trimming.

The PCR contained 60 Vbeta and 13 Jbeta primers. TCRdb's copy holds only in-frame clones and misses some; the assay was immunoSEQ multiplex PCR. The sample holds some 140,000 clones, just under 80% seen once. CDR1 MNHEY and CDR2 SMNVEV come from the germline V gene (reference sequence). CDR3 size: 14 residues. V was pared by 3 bases and J by 0 bases, with 7 bases between. Nominally healthy donors were sampled, though unrecorded immune exposures were likely. In the case of this clone: Its cognate antigen is unknown.

Sequencing input: PBMCs. The chain combines TRBV27 with TRBJ2-3; D remains unclear. The clonotype originates from a male donor in good health and CMV-seronegative. The CDR3 is CASSFVGSTDTQYF. CDR3 sequence (DNA): TGTGCCAGCAGTTTTGTGGGCAGCACAGATACGCAGTATTTT.